One T cell receptor beta chain is described in this entry. This CDR3 region has 12 residues. V was pared by 6 bases and J by 10 bases, with 15 bases between. Treatment of the sample: 15 to 20 received Ad26.COV2.S at low or high dose, single or two shots; a few received placebo; per-sample allocation not given. At day 63 after the first vaccine or placebo injection, samples were drawn. An Ad26 vector expressing Wuhan-strain SARS-CoV-2 spike constituted the vaccine. This specimen comes from a study of Ad26.COV2.S vaccination and SARS-CoV-2 variants. Method: immunoSEQ multiplex PCR; TCRdb's copy keeps in-frame clones and lacks some. Among more than 300,000 clones listed, about 86% were seen once.

The origin of this receptor is a person between 18 and 65 years old who received the Ad26.COV2.S COVID-19 vaccine or a placebo. The rearrangement links TRBV12-3 or TRBV12-4 to TRBJ1-1, with D possibly matching TRBD1 (6 bases). This material consisted of peripheral blood, taken in a trial of Ad26.COV2.S vaccine versus placebo. The CDR3 coding sequence is TGTGCCAGCAGCTACAGGGTAGGAGCAGCTTTCTTT. Amino acid sequence: CASSYRVGAAFF.